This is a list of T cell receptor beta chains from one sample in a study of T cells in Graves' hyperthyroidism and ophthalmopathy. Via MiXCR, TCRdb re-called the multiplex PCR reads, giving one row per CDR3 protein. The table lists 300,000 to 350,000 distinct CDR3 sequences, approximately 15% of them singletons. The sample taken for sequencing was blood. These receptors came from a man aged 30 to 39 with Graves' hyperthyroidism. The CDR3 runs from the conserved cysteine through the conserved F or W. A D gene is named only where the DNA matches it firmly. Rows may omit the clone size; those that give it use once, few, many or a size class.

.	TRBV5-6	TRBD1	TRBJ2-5	TGTGCCAGCAGCTTGGGATGGGACAGCCAAGAGACCCAGTACTTC	CASSLGWDSQETQYF
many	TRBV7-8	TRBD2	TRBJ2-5	TGTGCCAGCAGCTTAGCGCTTTCGGGGGGAGAGACCCAGTACTTC	CASSLALSGGETQYF
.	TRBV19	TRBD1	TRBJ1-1	TGTGCCAGTACCGTAGGACAGGGTTTGGGAACTGAAGCTTTCTTT	CASTVGQGLGTEAFF
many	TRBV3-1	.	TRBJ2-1	TGTGCCAGCAGCCATGGGAGCTTCTCCTACAATGAGCAGTTCTTC	CASSHGSFSYNEQFF
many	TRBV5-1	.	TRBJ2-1	TGCGCCAGCAGCTCTGGTCTACTTAGTTACAATGAGCAGTTCTTC	CASSSGLLSYNEQFF
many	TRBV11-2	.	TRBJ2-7	TGTGCCAGCAGCCGCGTGGCCACCTACGAGCAGTACTTC	CASSRVATYEQYF
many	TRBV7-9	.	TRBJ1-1	TGTGCCAGTACCTCGACCCCCCACCCCGAAGCTTTCTTT	CASTSTPHPEAFF
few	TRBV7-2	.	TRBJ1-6	TGTGCCAGCAGTTCTACGGTACCTAATTCACCCCTCCACTTT	CASSSTVPNSPLHF
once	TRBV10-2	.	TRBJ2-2	TGCGCCAGCACGAGGAACCCTAACACCGGGGAGCTGTTTTTT	CASTRNPNTGELFF
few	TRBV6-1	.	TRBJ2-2	TGTGCCAGCAGGAAACGGGGGACCGGGGAGCTGTTTTTT	CASRKRGTGELFF
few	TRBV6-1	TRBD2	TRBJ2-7	TGTGCCAGCAGTGATATTAGCGGGAATCCTCCCGAGCAGTACTTC	CASSDISGNPPEQYF
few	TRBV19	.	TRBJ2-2	TGTGCCAGTATCTACAGGGGAGGCGGGGAGCTGTTTTTT	CASIYRGGGELFF
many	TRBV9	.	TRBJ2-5	TGTGCCAGCAGCGGAGACCCACGCGAGACCCAGTACTTC	CASSGDPRETQYF